This T cell receptor beta chain was recovered during a study of cytomegalovirus exposure and HLA in healthy donors. Study-wide results and caveats: The classifier reportedly diagnosed cytomegalovirus status with high sensitivity and specificity.

Donors were drawn from the approximately 110-subject validation cohort, separate from the roughly 700-subject first cohort. The assay was immunoSEQ multiplex PCR, and TCRdb's table has in-frame clones only and misses some. The sample lists roughly 150,000 clones, about 88% seen once, with just under 3% in the top ten. The ends were cut back, 2 bases at V and 1 base at J, with 8 bases in the middle. CDR1 is SEHNR and CDR2 is FQNEAQ in the germline V gene (reference sequence). CDR3 length equals 14 residues. With regard to this clone: Its cognate antigen is unknown.

The sample comprised PBMCs. The V gene is TRBV7-9, the J gene TRBJ2-5; weak D call: TRBD2 (6 bases). This TCR was sampled from a man aged 18 to 30 in good health and CMV-seronegative. The DNA of the CDR3 is TGTGCCAGCAGCTTAACTAGCCTCCAAGAGACCCAGTACTTC. It yields the protein CASSLTSLQETQYF.